This T cell receptor (beta chain) stems from a study of relationships among human T cell subsets. From mRNA, alpha and beta CDR3 regions were amplified using semiquantitative ARM-PCR. Tagged nested gene-specific primers were used first, then communal superprimers amplified exponentially. TCRdb used MiXCR to reprocess the multiplex PCR reads, holding one entry per CDR3 protein. The repertoire includes approximately 15,000 distinct CDR3 sequences, roughly 60% of them detected once, and 30% to 35% sits in the top ten. The CDR3 length is 15 residues. Germline V gene lookup returns CDR1 DFQATT and CDR2 SNEGSKA (reference sequence). Between the trimmed V and J ends, which lost 7 bases and 2 bases, there was a span of 18 bases.

The receptor's source is a man aged 35 to 55 in good health. What was sequenced was total T cells sorted from blood. This chain links TRBV20-1 with TRBJ1-5; D is unclear. The CDR3 DNA sequence: TGCAGTGGCCAACCAGGTGCCGAGGGCAATCAGCCCCAGCATTTT. Translation gives CSGQPGAEGNQPQHF.